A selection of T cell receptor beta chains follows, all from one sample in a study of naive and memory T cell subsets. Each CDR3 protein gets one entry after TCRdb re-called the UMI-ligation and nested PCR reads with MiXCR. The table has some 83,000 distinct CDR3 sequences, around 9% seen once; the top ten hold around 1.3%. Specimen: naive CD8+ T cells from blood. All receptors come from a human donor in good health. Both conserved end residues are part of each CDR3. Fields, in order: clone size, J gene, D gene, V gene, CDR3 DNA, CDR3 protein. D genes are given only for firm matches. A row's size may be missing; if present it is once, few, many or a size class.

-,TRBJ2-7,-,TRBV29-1,TGCAGCGCCGTCGGGGGTACCTACGAGCAGTACTTC,CSAVGGTYEQYF
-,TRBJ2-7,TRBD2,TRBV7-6,TGTGCCAGCAGCTTATTCATAGCGGGAGGGCCCTCCTACGAGCAGTACTTC,CASSLFIAGGPSYEQYF
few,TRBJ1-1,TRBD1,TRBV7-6,TGTGCCAGCAGCGCCGCCGGGACAGGGCTGAACACTGAAGCTTTCTTT,CASSAAGTGLNTEAFF
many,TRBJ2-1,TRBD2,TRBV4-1,TGCGCCAGCAGCCAAGGCAGCGGGAGGTTGGATGAGCAGTTCTTC,CASSQGSGRLDEQFF
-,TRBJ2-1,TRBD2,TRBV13,TGTGCCAGCCAAAGCGGGGGCGGCCACAATGAGCAGTTCTTC,CASQSGGGHNEQFF
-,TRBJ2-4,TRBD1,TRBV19,TGTGCCAGTAGTATCTCTCCCGGACAGGGGGCTTTAGCCAAAAACATTCAGTACTTC,CASSISPGQGALAKNIQYF
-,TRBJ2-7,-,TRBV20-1,TGCAGTGCTAGAGGGCCCGGGGGCTACTACGAGCAGTACTTC,CSARGPGGYYEQYF
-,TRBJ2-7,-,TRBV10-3,TGTGCCATCAGACTGGACCGGGGAGAGGCCTACGAGCAGTACTTC,CAIRLDRGEAYEQYF
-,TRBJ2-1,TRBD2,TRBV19,TGTGCCAGTAGTATAGCCCTAGCGGCCGAGCAGTTCTTC,CASSIALAAEQFF
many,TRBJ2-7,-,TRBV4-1,TGCGCCAGCAGCCAAGATGACGGTAGCTCCTACGAGCAGTACTTC,CASSQDDGSSYEQYF
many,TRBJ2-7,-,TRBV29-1,TGCAGCGTGCTTACTAGGCACGAGCAGTACTTC,CSVLTRHEQYF
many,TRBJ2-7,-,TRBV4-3,TGCGCCAGCAGCCAAGACAGGGGCTACGAGCAGTACTTC,CASSQDRGYEQYF